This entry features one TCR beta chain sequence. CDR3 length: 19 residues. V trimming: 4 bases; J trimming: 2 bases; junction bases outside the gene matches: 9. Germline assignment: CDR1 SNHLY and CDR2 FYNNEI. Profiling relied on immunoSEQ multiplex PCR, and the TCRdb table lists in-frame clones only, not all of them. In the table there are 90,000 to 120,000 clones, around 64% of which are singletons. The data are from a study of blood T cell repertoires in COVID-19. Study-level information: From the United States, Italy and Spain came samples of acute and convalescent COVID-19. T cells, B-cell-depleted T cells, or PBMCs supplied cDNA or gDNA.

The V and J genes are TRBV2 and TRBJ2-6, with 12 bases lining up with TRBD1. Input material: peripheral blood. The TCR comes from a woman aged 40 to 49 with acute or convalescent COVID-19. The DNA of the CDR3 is TGTGCCAGCAGTGTAACTCCGGGACAGGGGGCGGCTGGGGCCAACGTCCTGACTTTC. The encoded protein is CASSVTPGQGAAGANVLTF.